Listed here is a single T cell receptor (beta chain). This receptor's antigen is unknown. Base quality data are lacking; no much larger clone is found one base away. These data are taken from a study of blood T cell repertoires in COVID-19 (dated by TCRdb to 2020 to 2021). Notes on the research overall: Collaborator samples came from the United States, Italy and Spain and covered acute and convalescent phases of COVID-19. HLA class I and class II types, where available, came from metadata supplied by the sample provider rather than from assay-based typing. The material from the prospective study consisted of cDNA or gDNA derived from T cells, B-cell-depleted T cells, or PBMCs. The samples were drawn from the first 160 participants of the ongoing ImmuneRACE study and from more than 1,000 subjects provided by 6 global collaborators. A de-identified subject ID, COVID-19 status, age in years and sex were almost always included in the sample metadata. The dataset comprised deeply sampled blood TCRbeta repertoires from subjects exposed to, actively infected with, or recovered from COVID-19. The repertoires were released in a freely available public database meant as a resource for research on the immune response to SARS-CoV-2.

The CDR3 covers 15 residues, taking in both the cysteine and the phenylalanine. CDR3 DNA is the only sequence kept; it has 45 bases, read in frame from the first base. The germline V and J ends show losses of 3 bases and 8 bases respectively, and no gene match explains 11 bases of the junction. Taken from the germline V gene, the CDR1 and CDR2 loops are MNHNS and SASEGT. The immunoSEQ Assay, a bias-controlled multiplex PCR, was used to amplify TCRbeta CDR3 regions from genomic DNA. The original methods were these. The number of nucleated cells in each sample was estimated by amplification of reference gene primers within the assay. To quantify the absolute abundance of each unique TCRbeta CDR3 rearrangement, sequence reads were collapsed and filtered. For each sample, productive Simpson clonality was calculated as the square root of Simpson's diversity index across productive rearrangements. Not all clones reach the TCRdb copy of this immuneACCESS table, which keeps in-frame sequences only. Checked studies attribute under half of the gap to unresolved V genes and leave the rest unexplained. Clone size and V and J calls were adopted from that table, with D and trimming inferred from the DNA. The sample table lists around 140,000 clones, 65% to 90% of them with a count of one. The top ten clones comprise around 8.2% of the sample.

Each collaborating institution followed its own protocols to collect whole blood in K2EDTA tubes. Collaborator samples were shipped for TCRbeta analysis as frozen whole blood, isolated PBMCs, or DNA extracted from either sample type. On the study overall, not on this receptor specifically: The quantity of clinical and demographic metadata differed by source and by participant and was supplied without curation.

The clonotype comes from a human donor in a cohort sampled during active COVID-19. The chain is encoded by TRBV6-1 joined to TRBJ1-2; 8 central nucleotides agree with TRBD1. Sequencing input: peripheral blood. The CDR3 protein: CASSDRGTGLAGYTF. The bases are TGTGCCAGCAGTGATAGGGGGACAGGTTTGGCCGGCTACACCTTC.